Following are 23 T cell receptor beta chains from one sample sequenced in a study of T cell clones after liver transplantation. Sequencing was performed with immunoSEQ multiplex PCR; in TCRdb, only in-frame clones are kept and a portion is missing. The sample includes 60,000 or so clones, over 70% seen only once; the top ten take approximately 16%. The sample in question was CD4+ T cells from blood, obtained before liver transplant. These receptors were collected from a human donor who received a liver transplant.

This clone was picked up one time. The chain couples TRBV28 to TRBJ2-5; TRBD1 matches at 8 bases. CDR3 length equals 15 residues. Germline trimming cut 7 bases from V and 4 bases from J; bases unmatched to any gene: 11. The germline CDR1 and CDR2 sequences are MDHEN and SYDVKM. The CDR3 loop reads CASTSRQGAGETQYF. The CDR3 bases are TGTGCCAGCACCTCCCGGCAGGGGGCCGGAGAGACCCAGTACTTC.

The V call is TRBV28, the J call TRBJ2-6, with D unresolved. The V and J ends lost 5 bases and 0 bases respectively, with 8 bases between them. From germline, CDR1 is MDHEN and CDR2 SYDVKM. This CDR3 is 15 amino acids long. Here the CDR3 DNA reads TGTGCCAGCAGTCCGGAGAGCTCTGGGGCCAACGTCCTGACTTTC. Amino acids: CASSPESSGANVLTF.

CDR3 bases: TGTGCCATCATGGGTACTGGGGAGGGGCCGGCCTACGAGCAGTACTTC. The encoded protein is CAIMGTGEGPAYEQYF. The chain combines TRBV10-3 with TRBJ2-7, with 7 bases that match TRBD2. Looked up from germline, CDR1 is ENHRY and CDR2 is SYGVKD. V lost 7 bases to trimming and J lost 2 bases; unmatched junction nucleotides: 14. The CDR3 is 16 residues long.

Only a few counts were recorded for this clone. This chain links TRBV5-1 with TRBJ2-7; D uncertain. V lost 4 bases, J lost 1 base, and 18 bases lay in between. Germline loops: CDR1 SGHRS, CDR2 YFSETQ. The CDR3 extends over 16 amino acids. The CDR3 sequence is CASSPNALIGSYEQYF. For the CDR3, the DNA is TGCGCCAGCAGCCCGAACGCCCTTATCGGGTCCTACGAGCAGTACTTC.

DNA of the CDR3: TGTGCCAGCAGCCCGTCCGGCAGCGTTGCAACTAATGAAAAACTGTTTTTT. Translating it yields CASSPSGSVATNEKLFF. The chain recombines TRBV9 with TRBJ1-4; D gene unclear. In germline, CDR1 is SGDLS, CDR2 YYNGEE. V lost 4 bases to trimming and J lost 0 bases, with 16 bases between them. This CDR3 is 17 amino acids long.

This chain joins TRBV7-2 and TRBJ1-4; D unresolved. V dropped 4 bases and J dropped 3 bases, with 9 bases sitting between them. There are 14 residues in the CDR3. In germline, CDR1 is SGHTA, CDR2 FQGNSA. The CDR3 is CASSSTGSNEKLFF. Written as DNA, the CDR3 is TGTGCCAGCAGCTCCACGGGGTCTAATGAAAAACTGTTTTTT.

V is TRBV12-5 and J is TRBJ2-1; possible D gene TRBD2, 6 bases. Germline V CDR1 and CDR2: LGHNT, FRNRAP. V lost 6 bases and J lost 7, with 19 bases in between. CDR3 length: 15 amino acids. In DNA form, the CDR3 reads TGTGCTAGTGGGCTCTTCGAGGGAGGCAGAAATGAGCAGTTCTTC. It codes for CASGLFEGGRNEQFF.

The chain carries TRBV11-1 and TRBJ2-3, with 8 bases that match TRBD1. This CDR3 has 15 residues. In germline, CDR1 is SGHAT, CDR2 FQDESV (reference sequence). Trimming removed 5 bases from V and 5 bases from J; junction bases left unmatched: 9. CDR3 sequence: CASSPQGVRGDTQYF. The CDR3 nucleotides are TGTGCCAGCAGCCCACAGGGGGTGCGGGGAGATACGCAGTATTTT.

The CDR3 nucleotides read TGCGCCAGCAGCCGCCAGGGGGTGTCTAATGAAAAACTGTTTTTT. Protein sequence: CASSRQGVSNEKLFF. V and J are TRBV4-1 and TRBJ1-4; 7 bases map to TRBD1. Germline V lookup: CDR1 MGHRA, CDR2 YSYEKL. J gave up 3 bases and V 4 bases, and 5 bases lay outside the gene matches. The CDR3 is made up of 15 amino acids.

This chain connects TRBV2 to TRBJ1-5, with D unclear. This CDR3 spans 14 amino acids. Germline V gene lookup returns CDR1 SNHLY and CDR2 FYNNEI. The ends were cut back, 4 bases at V and 7 bases at J, with 14 bases in the middle. The CDR3 DNA reads as TGTGCCAGCAGTGGGGCCAATAGAAAGCAGCCCCAGCATTTT. It yields the protein CASSGANRKQPQHF.

This rearrangement joins TRBV9 to TRBJ2-3; D might be TRBD2 (6 bases). The CDR3 length is 17 residues. Trimming left V 0 bases short and J 4 bases short, with 18 bases between. Per the germline V gene, CDR1 is SGDLS and CDR2 is YYNGEE. The CDR3 sequence: CASSVGFLRGISDTQYF. The CDR3 bases are TGTGCCAGCAGCGTAGGGTTTTTGCGGGGAATCTCAGATACGCAGTATTTT.

The chain's CDR3 is CASSLEWGRNTEAFF. The CDR3 bases are TGTGCCAGCAGCTTAGAATGGGGCCGGAACACTGAAGCTTTCTTT. This sequence joins TRBV13 and TRBJ1-1; the D gene is possibly TRBD1 (5 bases). Germline CDR1 is PRHDT and CDR2 is FYEKMQ (reference sequence). The CDR3 has 15 residues. V was pared by 1 base and J by 1 base, with 10 bases between.

The chain links TRBV10-3 to TRBJ1-6; no firm D call. The CDR3 is made up of 12 amino acids. Deletions cut 3 bases from V and 8 bases from J, with 5 bases between. The germline gives CDR1 ENHRY, CDR2 SYGVKD. This chain's CDR3 is CAISESDSPLHF. The CDR3 bases are TGTGCCATCAGTGAATCAGATTCACCCCTCCACTTT.

This chain connects TRBV7-2 to TRBJ2-7; TRBD2 might be the D (6 bases). CDR3 length equals 14 residues. Deletions cut 6 bases from V and 0 bases from J, with 12 bases between. Germline lookup yields CDR1 SGHTA and CDR2 FQGNSA. CDR3 in amino acids: CASRRDVSSYEQYF. In DNA, the CDR3 is TGTGCCAGCAGGCGGGACGTAAGCTCCTACGAGCAGTACTTC.

J is TRBJ2-1 and V is TRBV7-9; D perhaps matches TRBD1 (5 bases). V was cut by 2 bases and J by 5 bases, with 7 bases left in between. CDR1 and CDR2 from the germline V gene are SEHNR and FQNEAQ (reference sequence). The CDR3 length is 13 residues. CDR3 residues: CASSLRQNNEQFF. The CDR3 DNA reads TGTGCCAGCAGCTTAAGACAGAACAATGAGCAGTTCTTC.

This clone came up a few times. The CDR3 bases are TGTGCCAGTAGTATAGCGGGGTCGGACACCGGGGAGCTGTTTTTT. This gives the protein CASSIAGSDTGELFF. J is TRBJ2-2 and V is TRBV19; D possibly corresponds to TRBD2 (5 bases). The CDR3 length is 15 residues. Trimming stripped 1 base from V and 3 bases from J, with 9 bases between. Germline V gene data show CDR1 as LNHDA and CDR2 as SQIVND (reference sequence).

The J gene is TRBJ2-3, the V gene TRBV9, with a possible D match to TRBD2 (6 bases). V was cut by 2 bases and J by 7 bases, with 17 bases left in between. CDR1 and CDR2 (germline): SGDLS, YYNGEE. The CDR3 sequence is 15 residues long. The CDR3: CASSVGGTDGHTQYF. The DNA of the CDR3 is TGTGCCAGCAGCGTGGGGGGAACGGACGGGCATACGCAGTATTTT.

The DNA for the CDR3 is TGTGCCAGCAGTGAAGTACAGGGATTATTAGGAAAACTGTTTTTT. This encodes CASSEVQGLLGKLFF. The chain uses TRBV6-1 and TRBJ1-4; tentatively, D is TRBD1 (6 bases). The CDR3 runs 15 residues. CDR1 is MNHNS and CDR2 is SASEGT in the germline V gene. The V and J ends lost 1 base and 10 bases respectively, with 16 bases between them.

This clone was recorded once. The chain uses TRBV6-1 and TRBJ2-7, with a tentative D call TRBD1 (6 bases). The CDR3 is made up of 12 amino acids. Germline lookup yields CDR1 MNHNS and CDR2 SASEGT. V was shortened by 2 bases and J by 6 bases, with 8 bases between the two germline ends. The CDR3 coding sequence is TGTGCCAGCAGTGAAAACAGGGTCGAGCAGTACTTC. Amino acid sequence: CASSENRVEQYF.

This clone was detected only a few times. The V gene is TRBV30, the J gene TRBJ1-5; D perhaps matches TRBD1 (5 bases). The V end lost 4 bases, the J end lost 5 bases, and 18 bases lay between the germline ends. The CDR3 totals 15 residues. CDR1 and CDR2 from the germline V gene are GTSNPN and SVGIG (reference sequence). DNA for the CDR3: TGTGCCTGGAAACCGTCAGGGAAAGGAGATCAGCCCCAGCATTTT. Protein product: CAWKPSGKGDQPQHF. The variable domain in full, completed from reference TRBV30 and TRBJ1-5, reads SQTIHQWPATLVQPVGSPLSLECTVEGTSNPNLYWYRQAAGRGLQLLFYSVGIGQISSEVPQNLSASRPQDRQFILSSKKLLLSDSGFYLCAWKPSGKGDQPQHFGDGTRLSIL.

The CDR3 is CASSQGRSPLTAAFF. The CDR3 DNA is TGCGCCAGCAGCCAAGGCAGATCGCCTTTGACAGCAGCTTTCTTT. The chain couples TRBV4-1 to TRBJ1-1; TRBD1 might be the D (5 bases). Trimming removed 1 base from V and 10 bases from J, with 19 bases in between. The CDR3 is made up of 15 amino acids. Germline CDR1 and CDR2: MGHRA and YSYEKL.

CDR3 residues: CASSLSRVNYGYTF. For the CDR3, the DNA is TGTGCCAGCAGCTTATCTCGGGTTAACTATGGCTACACCTTC. V and J are TRBV7-8 and TRBJ1-2; D not certain. The V and J ends lost 2 bases and 1 base respectively, with 8 bases between them. The CDR3 totals 14 residues. Germline loops: CDR1 SGHVS, CDR2 FQNEAQ.

Points on this clone: Different DNA sequences within this sample yield the same CDR3. DNA of the CDR3: TGTGCCAGCAGCCAAGGGGCAGGGGGCGGTGAAAAACTGTTTTTT. It codes for CASSQGAGGGEKLFF. V usage is TRBV4-2 and J usage is TRBJ1-4, with 8 bases identical to TRBD1. Unmatched junction bases numbered 5, after V lost 1 base and J lost 7 bases. Germline V lookup: CDR1 LGHNA, CDR2 YNFKEQ. The CDR3 has 15 amino acids.